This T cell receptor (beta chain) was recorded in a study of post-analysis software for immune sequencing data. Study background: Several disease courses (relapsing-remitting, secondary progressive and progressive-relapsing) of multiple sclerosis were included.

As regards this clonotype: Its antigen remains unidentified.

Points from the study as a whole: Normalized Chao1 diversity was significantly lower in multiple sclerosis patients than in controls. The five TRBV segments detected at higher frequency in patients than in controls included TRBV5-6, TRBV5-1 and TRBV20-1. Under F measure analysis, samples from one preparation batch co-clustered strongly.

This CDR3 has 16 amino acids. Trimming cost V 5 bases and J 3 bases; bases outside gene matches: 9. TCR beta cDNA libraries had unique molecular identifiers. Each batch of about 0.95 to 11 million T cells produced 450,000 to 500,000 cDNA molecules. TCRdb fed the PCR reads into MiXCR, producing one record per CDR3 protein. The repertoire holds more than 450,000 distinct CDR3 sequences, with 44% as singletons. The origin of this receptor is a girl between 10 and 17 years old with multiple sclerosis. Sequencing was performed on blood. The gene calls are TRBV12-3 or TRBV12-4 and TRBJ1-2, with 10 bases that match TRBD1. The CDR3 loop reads CASSPLTGGTDYGYTF. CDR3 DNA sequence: TGTGCCAGCAGTCCCCTGACAGGGGGCACGGACTATGGCTACACCTTC.